The rows below give T cell receptor beta chains drawn from one sample of a study of control samples from healthy donors and cancer patients. Produced via immunoSEQ multiplex PCR; TCRdb's table is partial and in-frame only. Here the sample spans about 80,000 clones, around 91% being singletons. Material: blood. The receptors derive from a man aged 50-60 years in good health. CDR3s include the opening cysteine and the closing phenylalanine or tryptophan. A D gene is named only where the DNA matches it firmly. Not every row has a clone size; where given, it reads once, few, many or a size class.

CDR3: CATWGTVEGYTF
DNA: TGTGCCACCTGGGGGACAGTCGAGGGCTACACCTTC
V: TRBV6-6
D: TRBD1
J: TRBJ1-2
size: -

CDR3: CASSQGTRSPLHF
DNA: TGTGCCAGCAGTCAGGGAACGCGATCACCCCTCCACTTT
V: TRBV12-3/TRBV12-4
D: -
J: TRBJ1-6
size: -

CDR3: CASSQDRGGRPSGELFF
DNA: TGTGCCAGCAGCCAAGATCGCGGGGGGCGCCCCTCCGGGGAGCTGTTTTTT
V: TRBV3-1/TRBV3-2
D: TRBD2
J: TRBJ2-2
size: -

CDR3: CATSRLTDTQYF
DNA: TGTGCCACCAGCAGACTCACAGATACGCAGTATTTT
V: TRBV15
D: -
J: TRBJ2-3
size: -

CDR3: CASSPLPRVDEKLFF
DNA: TGTGCCAGTAGCCCCCTCCCCAGAGTGGATGAAAAACTGTTTTTT
V: TRBV19
D: -
J: TRBJ1-4
size: -

CDR3: CASSLFPRGNTGELFF
DNA: TGTGCCAGCAGCTTATTCCCCAGGGGTAACACCGGGGAGCTGTTTTTT
V: TRBV11-2
D: -
J: TRBJ2-2
size: -

CDR3: CASSYPLGQGASPLHF
DNA: TGTGCCAGCAGTTACCCCCTGGGACAGGGAGCGTCACCCCTCCACTTT
V: TRBV6-6
D: TRBD1
J: TRBJ1-6
size: -

CDR3: CASSTPGLAVEQFF
DNA: TGTGCCAGTAGTACCCCGGGACTAGCGGTTGAGCAGTTCTTC
V: TRBV19
D: TRBD2
J: TRBJ2-1
size: -

CDR3: CASSLSRDRDYEQYF
DNA: TGTGCCAGCAGCCTGTCGAGGGACAGGGACTACGAGCAGTACTTC
V: TRBV7-9
D: TRBD1
J: TRBJ2-7
size: -

CDR3: CASSRTTGNNSPLHF
DNA: TGTGCCAGCAGCCGCACCACAGGGAATAATTCACCCCTCCACTTT
V: TRBV7-9
D: -
J: TRBJ1-6
size: -

CDR3: CASWTRGIYTF
DNA: TGTGCCAGCTGGACCAGGGGTATCTACACCTTC
V: TRBV27
D: -
J: TRBJ1-2
size: -

CDR3: CATSDTGGSTDTQYF
DNA: TGTGCCACCAGTGACACGGGGGGGAGCACAGATACGCAGTATTTT
V: TRBV24-1
D: TRBD2
J: TRBJ2-3
size: -

CDR3: CASSPGLEGGKGEAFF
DNA: TGTGCCAGCAGCCCTGGCTTGGAGGGGGGTAAAGGTGAAGCTTTCTTT
V: TRBV6-2/TRBV6-3
D: -
J: TRBJ1-1
size: -

CDR3: CASRPDRGPTEAFF
DNA: TGTGCCAGCAGACCTGACAGGGGCCCAACTGAAGCTTTCTTT
V: TRBV6-6
D: TRBD1
J: TRBJ1-1
size: few

CDR3: CASRRGISEQYF
DNA: TGTGCCAGCAGGAGGGGGATCAGCGAGCAGTACTTC
V: TRBV25-1
D: -
J: TRBJ2-7
size: -

CDR3: CASTLGGSTNEKLFF
DNA: TGTGCCAGCACCTTGGGCGGCTCAACTAATGAAAAACTGTTTTTT
V: TRBV13
D: -
J: TRBJ1-4
size: -

CDR3: CASSYTMGNTEAFF
DNA: TGTGCCAGCAGTTACACCATGGGGAACACTGAAGCTTTCTTT
V: TRBV6-5
D: -
J: TRBJ1-1
size: -

CDR3: CASSSQTSEAFF
DNA: TGTGCCAGCAGTAGTCAGACCTCTGAAGCTTTCTTT
V: TRBV6-4
D: -
J: TRBJ1-1
size: -

CDR3: CASSLRLYTEAFF
DNA: TGTGCCAGCAGCTTGCGATTGTACACTGAAGCTTTCTTT
V: TRBV11-2
D: -
J: TRBJ1-1
size: -

CDR3: CASSPAGVDTQYF
DNA: TGTGCCAGCAGTCCGGCGGGGGTAGATACGCAGTATTTT
V: TRBV3-1/TRBV3-2
D: TRBD2
J: TRBJ2-3
size: -

CDR3: CASKTVSGNTIYF
DNA: TGTGCCAGCAAGACCGTCTCTGGAAACACCATATATTTT
V: TRBV7-2
D: -
J: TRBJ1-3
size: -

CDR3: CASSQGAGNTIYF
DNA: TGTGCCAGCAGCCAAGGTGCTGGAAACACCATATATTTT
V: TRBV14
D: -
J: TRBJ1-3
size: few

CDR3: CAISEQFTGGTYNEQFF
DNA: TGTGCCATCAGTGAGCAATTTACGGGGGGGACCTACAATGAGCAGTTCTTC
V: TRBV10-3
D: TRBD2
J: TRBJ2-1
size: -

CDR3: CASSAGNYGTDTQYF
DNA: TGTGCCAGCAGTGCAGGGAATTACGGCACAGATACGCAGTATTTT
V: TRBV9
D: -
J: TRBJ2-3
size: -

CDR3: CASSDIREPKGPEAFF
DNA: TGTGCCAGCAGTGATATTCGGGAGCCTAAAGGGCCTGAAGCTTTCTTT
V: TRBV6-1
D: -
J: TRBJ1-1
size: -

CDR3: CATSSPDRAYEQYF
DNA: TGTGCCACCAGTTCCCCGGACAGGGCCTACGAGCAGTACTTC
V: TRBV24-1
D: TRBD1
J: TRBJ2-7
size: -

CDR3: CASSEISGQGGSGNTIYF
DNA: TGCGCCAGCAGTGAGATCTCGGGACAGGGTGGATCTGGAAACACCATATATTTT
V: TRBV10-2
D: TRBD1
J: TRBJ1-3
size: -

CDR3: CASSFTVNTGELFF
DNA: TGTGCCAGCAGCTTTACAGTGAACACCGGGGAGCTGTTTTTT
V: TRBV7-9
D: -
J: TRBJ2-2
size: -